This T cell receptor (beta chain) comes out of a study of cytomegalovirus exposure and HLA in healthy donors. Study context: In a later analysis, it was reported that the 110 or so validation repertoires had been produced on the same platform as the roughly 700 repertoires belonging to the first cohort.

There are 14 residues in the CDR3. Trimming removed 4 bases at V and 6 bases at J, with 17 bases between. Germline V gene sequence: CDR1 SGDLS, CDR2 YYNGEE. Method: immunoSEQ multiplex PCR; TCRdb's copy keeps in-frame clones and lacks some. The sample includes more than 70,000 clones, 94% of them seen just once. The rearrangement uses TRBV9 and TRBJ2-7, with D tentatively TRBD2 (6 bases). The sequencing sample was made of PBMCs. The receptor's source is a woman aged 18-29 years in good health and CMV-seronegative. CDR3 nucleotide sequence: TGTGCCAGCAGCCCTCTCTCCCAGGGAGGCGAGCAGTACTTC. This sequence encodes CASSPLSQGGEQYF.